The rows below give T cell receptor beta chains drawn from one sample of a study of blood T cell repertoires in COVID-19. The protocol was immunoSEQ multiplex PCR, while the TCRdb copy is restricted to in-frame clones and leaves out a portion. The data contain some 200,000 clones, around nine tenths of them singletons. Sequencing was performed on peripheral blood. Receptors originate from a woman between 18 and 30 years old who had recovered from COVID-19. Each CDR3 is given with its conserved first and last residue. The D gene is left open where the match is weak.

TRBD2	TRBV7-2	TRBJ2-5	CASSLGHLAGVHQETQYF
.	TRBV19	TRBJ1-1	CASSMKDGGNTEAFF
.	TRBV29-1	TRBJ1-4	CSALEAGALFF
.	TRBV9	TRBJ1-5	CASSVTLNQPQHF
.	TRBV4-3	TRBJ1-1	CASGEGGPEAFF
.	TRBV18	TRBJ2-1	CASSRGRPGQDEQFF
.	TRBV19	TRBJ1-2	CASNTGSGGYTF
.	TRBV7-9	TRBJ1-2	CASSLIIRRDGYTF
TRBD2	TRBV9	TRBJ2-7	CASSVASGGAEQYF
TRBD2	TRBV7-3	TRBJ2-7	CASSPPGTSGIGQYF
.	TRBV10-3	TRBJ2-1	CAAAGIRGNEQFF
.	TRBV6-2/TRBV6-3	TRBJ2-7	CASSYSTGLRSYEQYF
.	TRBV10-2	TRBJ2-3	CASSESPFTDTQYF
.	TRBV19	TRBJ2-7	CASSTLQGREQYF
.	TRBV20-1	TRBJ2-1	CSASWRDDEQFF
.	TRBV7-9	TRBJ1-4	CASTHSEKLFF
TRBD2	TRBV6-6	TRBJ2-3	CATAESGGSTDTQYF
TRBD1	TRBV7-9	TRBJ1-1	CASSLGQGARDTEAFF
.	TRBV6-4	TRBJ1-2	CASRETGSGGYTF